This T cell receptor beta chain came from a study of naive and memory T cell subsets. The CDR3 is 16 residues long. Germline-derived CDR1 and CDR2 are SQVTM and ANQGSEA. V lost 0 bases and J lost 0, with 11 bases in between. Ten or more counts support this clonotype. An equimolar mix of two oligonucleotides served as the beta constant-region primer for TRBC1 and TRBC2. Four rounds of PCR amplified the ligated cDNA using nested alpha and beta constant-region primers plus SP2. In TCRdb, the UMI-ligation and nested PCR reads were re-called with MiXCR into one record per CDR3 protein. The data hold tens of thousands of distinct CDR3 sequences, with about 10% observed a single time.

This clonotype was sampled from a human donor in good health. The sequenced sample was naive CD8+ T cells from blood. The V gene is TRBV29-1, the J gene TRBJ2-2; a weak D match, TRBD1 (6 bases). DNA for the CDR3: TGCAGCGTTGAAGATCCTGGGACACCGAACACCGGGGAGCTGTTTTTT. This codes for CSVEDPGTPNTGELFF.